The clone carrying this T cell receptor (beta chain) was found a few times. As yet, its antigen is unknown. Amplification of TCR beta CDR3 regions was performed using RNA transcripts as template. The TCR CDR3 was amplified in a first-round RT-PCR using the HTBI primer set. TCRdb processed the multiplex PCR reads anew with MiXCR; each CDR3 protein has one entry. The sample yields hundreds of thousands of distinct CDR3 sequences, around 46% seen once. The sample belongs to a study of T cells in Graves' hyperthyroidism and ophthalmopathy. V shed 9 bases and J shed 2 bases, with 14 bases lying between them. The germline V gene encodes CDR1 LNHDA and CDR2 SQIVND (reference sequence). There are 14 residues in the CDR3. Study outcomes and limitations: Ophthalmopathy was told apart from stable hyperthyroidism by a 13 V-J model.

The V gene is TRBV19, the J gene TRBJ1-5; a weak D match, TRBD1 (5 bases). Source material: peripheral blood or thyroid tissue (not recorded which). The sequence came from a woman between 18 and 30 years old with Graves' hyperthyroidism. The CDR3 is CASKQGVGNQPQHF. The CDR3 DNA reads TGTGCCAGCAAACAAGGGGTTGGCAATCAGCCCCAGCATTTT.